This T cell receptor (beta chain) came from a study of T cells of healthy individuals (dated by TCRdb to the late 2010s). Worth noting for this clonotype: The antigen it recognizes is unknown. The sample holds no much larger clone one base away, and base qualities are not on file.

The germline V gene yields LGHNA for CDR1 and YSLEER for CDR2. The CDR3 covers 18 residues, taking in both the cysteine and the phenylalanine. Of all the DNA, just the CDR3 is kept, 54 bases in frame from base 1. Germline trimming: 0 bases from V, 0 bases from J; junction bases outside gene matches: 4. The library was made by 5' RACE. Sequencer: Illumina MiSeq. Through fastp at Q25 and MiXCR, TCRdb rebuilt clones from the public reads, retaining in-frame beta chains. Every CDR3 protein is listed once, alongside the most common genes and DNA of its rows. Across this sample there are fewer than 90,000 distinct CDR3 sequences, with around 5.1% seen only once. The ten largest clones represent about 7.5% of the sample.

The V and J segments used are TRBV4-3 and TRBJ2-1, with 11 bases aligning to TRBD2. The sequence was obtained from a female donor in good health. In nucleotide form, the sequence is TGCGCCAGCAGCCAAGACCGACTAGCGGGATACTCCTACAATGAGCAGTTCTTC. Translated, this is CASSQDRLAGYSYNEQFF.